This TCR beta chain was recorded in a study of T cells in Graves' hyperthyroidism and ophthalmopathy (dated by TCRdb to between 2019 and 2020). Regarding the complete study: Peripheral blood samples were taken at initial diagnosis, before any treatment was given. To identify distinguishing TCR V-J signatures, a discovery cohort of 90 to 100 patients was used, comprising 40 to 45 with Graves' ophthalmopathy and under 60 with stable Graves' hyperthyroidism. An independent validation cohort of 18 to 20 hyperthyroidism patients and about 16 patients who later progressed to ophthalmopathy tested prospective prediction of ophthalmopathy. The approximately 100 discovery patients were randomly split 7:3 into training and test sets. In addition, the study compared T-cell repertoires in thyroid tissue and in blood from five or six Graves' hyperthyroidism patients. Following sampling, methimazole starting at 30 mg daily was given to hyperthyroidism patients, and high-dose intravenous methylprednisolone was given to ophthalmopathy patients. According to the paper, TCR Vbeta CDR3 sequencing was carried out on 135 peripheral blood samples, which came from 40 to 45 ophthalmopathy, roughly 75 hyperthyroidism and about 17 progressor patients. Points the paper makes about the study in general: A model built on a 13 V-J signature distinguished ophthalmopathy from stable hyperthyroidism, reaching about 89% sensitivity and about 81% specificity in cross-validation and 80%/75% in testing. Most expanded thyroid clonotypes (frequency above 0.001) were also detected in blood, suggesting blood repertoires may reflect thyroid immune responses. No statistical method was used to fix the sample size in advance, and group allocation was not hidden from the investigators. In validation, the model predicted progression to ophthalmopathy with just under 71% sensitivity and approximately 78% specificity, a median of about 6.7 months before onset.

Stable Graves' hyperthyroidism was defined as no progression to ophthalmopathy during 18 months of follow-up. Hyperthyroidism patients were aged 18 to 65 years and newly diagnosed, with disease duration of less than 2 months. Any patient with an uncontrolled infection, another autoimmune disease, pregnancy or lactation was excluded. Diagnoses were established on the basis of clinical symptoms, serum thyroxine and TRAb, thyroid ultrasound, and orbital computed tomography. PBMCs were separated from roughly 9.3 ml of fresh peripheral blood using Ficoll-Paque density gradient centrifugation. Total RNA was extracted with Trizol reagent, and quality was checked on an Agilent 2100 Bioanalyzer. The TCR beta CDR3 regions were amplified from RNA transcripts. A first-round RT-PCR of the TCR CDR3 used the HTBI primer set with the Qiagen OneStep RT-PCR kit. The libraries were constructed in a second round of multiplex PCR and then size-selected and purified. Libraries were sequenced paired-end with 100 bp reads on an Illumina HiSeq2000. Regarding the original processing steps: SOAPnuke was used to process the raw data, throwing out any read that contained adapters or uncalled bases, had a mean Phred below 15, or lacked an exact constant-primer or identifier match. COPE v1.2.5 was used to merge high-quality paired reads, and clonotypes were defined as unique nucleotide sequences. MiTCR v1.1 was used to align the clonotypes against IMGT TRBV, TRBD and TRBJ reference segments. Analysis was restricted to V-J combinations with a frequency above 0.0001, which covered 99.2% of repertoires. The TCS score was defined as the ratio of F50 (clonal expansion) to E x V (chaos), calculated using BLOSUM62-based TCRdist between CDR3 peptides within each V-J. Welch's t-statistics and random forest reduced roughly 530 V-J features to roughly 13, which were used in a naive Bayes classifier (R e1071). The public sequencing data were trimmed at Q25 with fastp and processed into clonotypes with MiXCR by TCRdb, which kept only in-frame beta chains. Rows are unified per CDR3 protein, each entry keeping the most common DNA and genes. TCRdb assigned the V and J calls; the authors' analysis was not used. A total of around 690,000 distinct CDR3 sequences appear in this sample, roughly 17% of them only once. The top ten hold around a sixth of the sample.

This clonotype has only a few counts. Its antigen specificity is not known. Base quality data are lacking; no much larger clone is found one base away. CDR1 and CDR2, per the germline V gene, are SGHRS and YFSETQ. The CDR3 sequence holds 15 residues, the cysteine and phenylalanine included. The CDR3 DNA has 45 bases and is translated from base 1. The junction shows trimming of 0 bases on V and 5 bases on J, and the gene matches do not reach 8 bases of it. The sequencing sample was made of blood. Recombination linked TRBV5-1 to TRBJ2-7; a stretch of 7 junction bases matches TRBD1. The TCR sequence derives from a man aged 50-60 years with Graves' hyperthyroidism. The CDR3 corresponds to CASSLVGGSKNEQYF. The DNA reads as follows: TGCGCCAGCAGCTTGGTAGGGGGCTCCAAGAACGAGCAGTACTTC. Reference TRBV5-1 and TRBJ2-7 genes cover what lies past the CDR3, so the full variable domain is KAGVTQTPRYLIKTRGQQVTLSCSPISGHRSVSWYQQTPGQGLQFLFEYFSETQRNKGNFPGRFSGRQFSNSRSEMNVSTLELGDSALYLCASSLVGGSKNEQYFGPGTRLTVT.